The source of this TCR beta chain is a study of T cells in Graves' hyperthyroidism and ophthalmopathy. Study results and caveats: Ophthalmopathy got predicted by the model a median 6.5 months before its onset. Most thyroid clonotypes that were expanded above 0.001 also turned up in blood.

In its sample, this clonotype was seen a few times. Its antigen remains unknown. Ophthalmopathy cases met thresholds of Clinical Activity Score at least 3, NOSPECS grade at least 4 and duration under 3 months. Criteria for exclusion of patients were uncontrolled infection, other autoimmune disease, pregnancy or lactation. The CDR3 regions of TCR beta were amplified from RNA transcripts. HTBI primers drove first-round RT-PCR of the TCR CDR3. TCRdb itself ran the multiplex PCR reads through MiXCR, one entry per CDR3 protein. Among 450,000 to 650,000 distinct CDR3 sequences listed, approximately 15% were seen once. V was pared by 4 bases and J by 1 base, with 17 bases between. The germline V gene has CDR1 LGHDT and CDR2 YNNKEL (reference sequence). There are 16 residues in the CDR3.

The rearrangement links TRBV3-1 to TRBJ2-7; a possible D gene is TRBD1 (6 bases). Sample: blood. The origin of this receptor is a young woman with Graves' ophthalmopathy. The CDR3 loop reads CASSPHRQDSSYEQYF. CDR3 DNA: TGTGCCAGCAGCCCCCACCGACAGGATTCTTCCTACGAGCAGTACTTC.